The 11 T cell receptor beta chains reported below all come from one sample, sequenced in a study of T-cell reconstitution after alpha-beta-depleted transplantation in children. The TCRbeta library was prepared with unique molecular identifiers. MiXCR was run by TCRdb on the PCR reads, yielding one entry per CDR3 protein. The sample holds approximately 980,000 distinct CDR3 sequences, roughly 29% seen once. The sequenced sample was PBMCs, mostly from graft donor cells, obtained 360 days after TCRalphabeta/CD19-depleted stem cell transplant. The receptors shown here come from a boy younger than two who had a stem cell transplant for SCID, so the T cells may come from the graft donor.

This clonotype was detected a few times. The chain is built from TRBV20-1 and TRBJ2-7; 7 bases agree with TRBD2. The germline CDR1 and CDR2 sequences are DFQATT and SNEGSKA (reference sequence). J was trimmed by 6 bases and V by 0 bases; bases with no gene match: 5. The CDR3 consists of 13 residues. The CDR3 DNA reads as TGCAGTGCTAGAGATCATTGGACTAGCGAGCAGTACTTC. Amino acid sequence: CSARDHWTSEQYF.

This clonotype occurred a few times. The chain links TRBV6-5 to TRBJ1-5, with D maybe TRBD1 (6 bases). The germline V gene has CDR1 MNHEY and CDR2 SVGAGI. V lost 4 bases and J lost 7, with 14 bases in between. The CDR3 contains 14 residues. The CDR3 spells CASSFMAGEQPQHF. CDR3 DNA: TGTGCCAGCAGTTTTATGGCAGGGGAACAGCCCCAGCATTTT.

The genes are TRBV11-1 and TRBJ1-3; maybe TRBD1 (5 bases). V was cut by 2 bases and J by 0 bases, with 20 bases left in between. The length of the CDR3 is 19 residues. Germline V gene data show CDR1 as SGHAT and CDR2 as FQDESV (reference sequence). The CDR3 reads CASSLREAGLFSSGNTIYF. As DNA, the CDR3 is TGTGCCAGCAGCTTAAGAGAGGCAGGGCTATTTAGCTCTGGAAACACCATATATTTT.

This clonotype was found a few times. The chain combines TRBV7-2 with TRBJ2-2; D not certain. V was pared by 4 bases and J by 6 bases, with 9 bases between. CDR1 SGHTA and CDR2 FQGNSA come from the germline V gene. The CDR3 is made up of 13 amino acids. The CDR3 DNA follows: TGTGCCAGCAGCTCCCAATTAGCCGGGGAGCTGTTTTTT. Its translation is CASSSQLAGELFF.

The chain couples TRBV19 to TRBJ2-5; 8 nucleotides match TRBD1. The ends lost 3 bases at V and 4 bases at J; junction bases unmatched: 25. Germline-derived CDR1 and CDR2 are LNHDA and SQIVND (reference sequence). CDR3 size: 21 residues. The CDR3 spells CASSILFHFGTGGRNRETQYF. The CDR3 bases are TGTGCCAGTAGTATCCTCTTCCATTTCGGGACAGGCGGCCGAAATCGAGAGACCCAGTACTTC. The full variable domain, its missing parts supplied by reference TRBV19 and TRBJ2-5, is DGGITQSPKYLFRKEGQNVTLSCEQNLNHDAMYWYRQDPGQGLRLIYYSQIVNDFQKGDIAEGYSVSREKKESFPLTVTSAQKNPTAFYLCASSILFHFGTGGRNRETQYFGPGTRLLVL.

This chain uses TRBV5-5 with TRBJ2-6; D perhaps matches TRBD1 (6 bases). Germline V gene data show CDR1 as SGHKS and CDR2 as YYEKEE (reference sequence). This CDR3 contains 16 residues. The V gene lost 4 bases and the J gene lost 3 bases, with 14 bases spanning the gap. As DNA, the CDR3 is TGTGCCAGCAGCCCTACAGGGTTCGATGGGGCCAACGTCCTGACTTTC. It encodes CASSPTGFDGANVLTF.

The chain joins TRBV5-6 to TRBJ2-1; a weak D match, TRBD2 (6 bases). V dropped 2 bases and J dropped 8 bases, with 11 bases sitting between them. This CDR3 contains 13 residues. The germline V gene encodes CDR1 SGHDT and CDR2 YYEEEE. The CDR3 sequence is CASSFGRGDEQFF. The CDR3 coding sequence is TGTGCCAGCAGCTTTGGCCGCGGGGATGAGCAGTTCTTC.

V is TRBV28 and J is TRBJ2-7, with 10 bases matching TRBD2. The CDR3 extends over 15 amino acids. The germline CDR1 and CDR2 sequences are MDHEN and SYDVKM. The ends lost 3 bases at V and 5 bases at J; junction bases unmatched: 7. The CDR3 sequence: CASSFRSGGHNEQYF. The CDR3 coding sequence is TGTGCCAGCAGTTTCCGTAGCGGGGGGCACAACGAGCAGTACTTC.

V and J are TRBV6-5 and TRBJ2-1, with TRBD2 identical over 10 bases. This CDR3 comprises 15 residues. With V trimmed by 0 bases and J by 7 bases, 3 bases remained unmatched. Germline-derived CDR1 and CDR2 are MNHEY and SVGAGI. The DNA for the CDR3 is TGTGCCAGCAGTTACTCAACTAGCGGGGCTAATGAGCAGTTCTTC. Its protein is CASSYSTSGANEQFF.

The DNA of the CDR3 is TGTGCCAGCAGCTTATACCTAGCGGGGCTTCCCTACGAGCAGTACTTC. It codes for CASSLYLAGLPYEQYF. J is TRBJ2-7 and V is TRBV11-2; 9 positions match TRBD2. V gave up 2 bases and J gave up 2 bases; unmatched junction bases: 7. CDR3 length: 16 amino acids. CDR1 is SGHAT and CDR2 is FQNNGV in the germline V gene.

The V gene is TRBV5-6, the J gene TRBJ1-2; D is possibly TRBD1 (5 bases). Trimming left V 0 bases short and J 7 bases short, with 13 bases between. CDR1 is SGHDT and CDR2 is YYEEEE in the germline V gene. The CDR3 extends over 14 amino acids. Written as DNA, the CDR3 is TGTGCCAGCAGCTTGGGACAGCCGCTGGGTGGCTACACCTTC. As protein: CASSLGQPLGGYTF.